A selection of T cell receptor beta chains follows, all from one sample in a study of cytomegalovirus exposure and HLA in healthy donors. Clones were read by immunoSEQ multiplex PCR, and TCRdb kept only the in-frame ones, dropping some. The sample lists 150,000 to 200,000 clones; 70% to 75% were seen once. Material: PBMCs. Receptor source: a young man in good health and CMV-seropositive. Each CDR3 is given with its conserved first and last residue. Only part of the rows carry a size: once, few, many, or a class if the clone is expanded.

j_gene: TRBJ1-4
v_gene: TRBV19
abundance: .
CDR3aa: CASSSLRQGGNEKLFF

j_gene: TRBJ2-2
v_gene: TRBV13
abundance: .
CDR3aa: CASSPGLASNTGELFF

j_gene: TRBJ2-5
v_gene: TRBV6-1
abundance: .
CDR3aa: CASRPLAGDAETQYF

j_gene: TRBJ1-4
v_gene: TRBV7-8
abundance: .
CDR3aa: CASSLGANNEKLFF

j_gene: TRBJ1-1
v_gene: TRBV30
abundance: .
CDR3aa: CAWRHRQAQGTEAFF

j_gene: TRBJ2-1
v_gene: TRBV7-9
abundance: few
CDR3aa: CAISPGVLGSGLVNEQFF

j_gene: TRBJ1-1
v_gene: TRBV6-1
abundance: .
CDR3aa: CASSALGTPNTEAFF

j_gene: TRBJ1-3
v_gene: TRBV30
abundance: .
CDR3aa: CAWRQGAAGNTIYF

j_gene: TRBJ1-2
v_gene: TRBV10-2
abundance: .
CDR3aa: CASSYPFGTDNYGYTF

j_gene: TRBJ1-3
v_gene: TRBV20-1
abundance: .
CDR3aa: CSVETGNTIYF

j_gene: TRBJ2-5
v_gene: TRBV5-1
abundance: .
CDR3aa: CASSFGVQETQYF

j_gene: TRBJ2-1
v_gene: TRBV19
abundance: .
CDR3aa: CASSSLARVLYNEQFF

j_gene: TRBJ1-1
v_gene: TRBV15
abundance: .
CDR3aa: CATSTRQGPDTEAFF

j_gene: TRBJ2-2
v_gene: TRBV11-3
abundance: few
CDR3aa: CASSSRTSGTNTGELFF

j_gene: TRBJ1-6
v_gene: TRBV30
abundance: .
CDR3aa: CAWSLAGQVESPLHF

j_gene: TRBJ1-3
v_gene: TRBV28
abundance: .
CDR3aa: CASSGTGHTIYF

j_gene: TRBJ2-2
v_gene: TRBV30
abundance: .
CDR3aa: CAWSRTGGTGELFF

j_gene: TRBJ1-4
v_gene: TRBV30
abundance: .
CDR3aa: CAWSVGGKKLFF

j_gene: TRBJ1-1
v_gene: TRBV28
abundance: .
CDR3aa: CASRGTGDTEAFF

j_gene: TRBJ1-1
v_gene: TRBV19
abundance: .
CDR3aa: CASRNQGMNTEAFF

j_gene: TRBJ2-2
v_gene: TRBV2
abundance: .
CDR3aa: CASRGTDNTGELFF

j_gene: TRBJ2-3
v_gene: TRBV28
abundance: .
CDR3aa: CASSSRGQVRDTQYF

j_gene: TRBJ2-1
v_gene: TRBV5-1
abundance: .
CDR3aa: CASSLMVAGEGDEQFF

j_gene: TRBJ1-2
v_gene: TRBV6-1
abundance: few
CDR3aa: CASSAIVGGAGGYTF

j_gene: TRBJ1-6
v_gene: TRBV5-6
abundance: once
CDR3aa: CASSFQGQGPPLHF

j_gene: TRBJ2-2
v_gene: TRBV2
abundance: .
CDR3aa: CASSLAGGPGNTGELFF

j_gene: TRBJ1-1
v_gene: TRBV5-1
abundance: .
CDR3aa: CASSLSWTGAMNTEAFF

j_gene: TRBJ2-1
v_gene: TRBV30
abundance: .
CDR3aa: CAWRSDSTSYNEQFF

j_gene: TRBJ1-1
v_gene: TRBV4-2
abundance: .
CDR3aa: CASTGQLNTEAFF

j_gene: TRBJ2-1
v_gene: TRBV10-3
abundance: .
CDR3aa: CAIGGGTGVYNEQFF

j_gene: TRBJ2-1
v_gene: TRBV4-1
abundance: .
CDR3aa: CASSQDGSSYNEQFF

j_gene: TRBJ1-5
v_gene: TRBV2
abundance: .
CDR3aa: CASSAEGNQPQHF

j_gene: TRBJ1-2
v_gene: TRBV5-1
abundance: .
CDR3aa: CASSLDLRGSYGYTF

j_gene: TRBJ1-1
v_gene: TRBV11-2
abundance: .
CDR3aa: CASSPGTEAFF

j_gene: TRBJ2-5
v_gene: TRBV9
abundance: .
CDR3aa: CASSLGHQETQYF

j_gene: TRBJ1-1
v_gene: TRBV30
abundance: .
CDR3aa: CAWSHTERTEAFF

j_gene: TRBJ2-2
v_gene: TRBV7-6
abundance: once
CDR3aa: CASSPRLAGIAGELFF

j_gene: TRBJ2-1
v_gene: TRBV19
abundance: .
CDR3aa: CASSASPDRPQFF

j_gene: TRBJ2-2
v_gene: TRBV30
abundance: .
CDR3aa: CAWSVKGASGELFF

j_gene: TRBJ1-1
v_gene: TRBV5-1
abundance: few
CDR3aa: CASSNRTGNTEAFF